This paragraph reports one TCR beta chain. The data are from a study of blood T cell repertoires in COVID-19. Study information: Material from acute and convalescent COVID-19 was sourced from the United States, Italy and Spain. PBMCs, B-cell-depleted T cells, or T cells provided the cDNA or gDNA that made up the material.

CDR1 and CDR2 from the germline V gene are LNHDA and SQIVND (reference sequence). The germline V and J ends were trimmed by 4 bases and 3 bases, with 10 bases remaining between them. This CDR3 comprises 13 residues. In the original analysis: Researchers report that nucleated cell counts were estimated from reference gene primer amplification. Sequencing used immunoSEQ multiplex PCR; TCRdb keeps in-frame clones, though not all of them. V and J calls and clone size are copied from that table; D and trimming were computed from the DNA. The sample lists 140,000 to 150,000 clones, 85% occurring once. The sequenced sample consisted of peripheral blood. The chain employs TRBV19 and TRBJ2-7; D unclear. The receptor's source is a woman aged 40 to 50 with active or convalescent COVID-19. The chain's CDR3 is CASSTSGGYEQYF. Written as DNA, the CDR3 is TGTGCCAGTAGTACGTCTGGCGGCTACGAGCAGTACTTC.